This TCR beta chain was captured by sequencing in a study of T cell changes during pregnancy in multiple sclerosis. Sequenced by immunoSEQ multiplex PCR; TCRdb stores in-frame clones only, minus some. This sample has around 49,000 clones, with roughly 94% found just once. The germline gives CDR1 MGHRA, CDR2 YSYEKL. Trimming cost V 4 bases and J 3 bases; bases outside gene matches: 7. The CDR3 contains 15 residues. V usage is TRBV4-1 and J usage is TRBJ2-7; the match to TRBD1 covers 9 bases. The source material was CD8+ T cells from peripheral blood mononuclear cells, sampled in the first trimester of pregnancy. This TCR was sampled from a female donor with multiple sclerosis, enrolled in a pregnancy study. This CDR3 is CASSLDRGIYYEQYF. The CDR3 nucleotides are TGCGCCAGCAGCCTTGACAGGGGGATTTACTACGAGCAGTACTTC.